This entry describes one T cell receptor (beta chain). There are 14 residues in the CDR3. The germline CDR1 and CDR2 sequences are MDHEN and SYDVKM. These data are taken from a study of monozygotic twins with inflammatory bowel disease. From the 5' RACE reads, TCRdb lists one entry per CDR3 protein and no DNA. Its clone listing holds around 200,000 distinct CDR3 sequences. Sequenced sample: blood. The receptor's source is a human donor with ulcerative colitis or Crohn's disease, or a healthy co-twin of an affected twin (not recorded which). The V and J genes are TRBV28 and TRBJ2-5; TCRdb gives TRBD2 as the D gene, but with no DNA this cannot be confirmed. The chain's CDR3 is CASNAGGPLETQYF.